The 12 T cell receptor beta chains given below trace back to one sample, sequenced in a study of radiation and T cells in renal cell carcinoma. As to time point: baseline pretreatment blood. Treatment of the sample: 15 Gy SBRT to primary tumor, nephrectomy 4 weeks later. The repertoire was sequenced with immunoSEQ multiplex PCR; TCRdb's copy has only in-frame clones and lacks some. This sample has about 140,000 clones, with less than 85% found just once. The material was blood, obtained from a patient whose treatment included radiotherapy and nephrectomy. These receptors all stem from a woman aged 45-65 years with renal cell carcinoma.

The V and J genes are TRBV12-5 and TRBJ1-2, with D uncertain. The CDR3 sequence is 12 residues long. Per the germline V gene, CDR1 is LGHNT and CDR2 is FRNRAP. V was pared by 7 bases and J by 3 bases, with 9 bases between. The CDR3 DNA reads TGTGCTAGTGCCCCCGGTGACTATGGCTACACCTTC. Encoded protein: CASAPGDYGYTF. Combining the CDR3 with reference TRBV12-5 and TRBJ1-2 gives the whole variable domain DARVTQTPRHKVTEMGQEVTMRCQPILGHNTVFWYRQTMMQGLELLAYFRNRAPLDDSGMPKDRFSAEMPDATLATLKIQPSEPRDSAVYFCASAPGDYGYTFGSGTRLTVV.

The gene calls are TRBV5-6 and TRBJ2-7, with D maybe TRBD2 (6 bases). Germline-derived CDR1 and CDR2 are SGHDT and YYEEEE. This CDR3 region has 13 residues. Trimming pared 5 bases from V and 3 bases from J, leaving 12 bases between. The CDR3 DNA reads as TGTGCCAGCAGGAAGGCGGGAAGCTACGAGCAGTACTTC. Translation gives CASRKAGSYEQYF.

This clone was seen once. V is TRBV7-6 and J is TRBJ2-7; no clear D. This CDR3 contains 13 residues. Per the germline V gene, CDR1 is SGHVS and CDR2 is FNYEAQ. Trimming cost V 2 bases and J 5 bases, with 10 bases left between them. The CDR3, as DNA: TGTGCCAGCAGCTTATCCCGACCCCACGAGCAGTACTTC. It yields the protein CASSLSRPHEQYF. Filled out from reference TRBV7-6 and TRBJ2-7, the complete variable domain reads GAGVSQSPRYKVTKRGQDVALRCDPISGHVSLYWYRQALGQGPEFLTYFNYEAQQDKSGLPNDRFSAERPEGSISTLTIQRTEQRDSAMYRCASSLSRPHEQYFGPGTRLTVT.

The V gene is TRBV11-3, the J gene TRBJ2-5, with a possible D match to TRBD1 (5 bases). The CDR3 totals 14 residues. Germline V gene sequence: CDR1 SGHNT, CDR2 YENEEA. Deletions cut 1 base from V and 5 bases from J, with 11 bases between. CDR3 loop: CASSLAPGIETQYF. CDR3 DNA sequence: TGTGCCAGCAGCTTAGCCCCAGGGATCGAGACCCAGTACTTC.

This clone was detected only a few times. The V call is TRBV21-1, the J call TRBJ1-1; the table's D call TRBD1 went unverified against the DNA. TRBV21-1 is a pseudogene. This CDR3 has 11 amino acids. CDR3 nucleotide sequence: TGTGCCAGCAACACAGAAACTGAAGCTTTCTTT. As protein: CASNTETEAFF.

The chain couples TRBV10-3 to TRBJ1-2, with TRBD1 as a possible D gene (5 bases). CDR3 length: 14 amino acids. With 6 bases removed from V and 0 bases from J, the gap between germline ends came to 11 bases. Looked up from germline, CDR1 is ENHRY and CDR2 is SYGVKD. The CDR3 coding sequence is TGTGCCATCAGGGCCCAACAGGCTAACTATGGCTACACCTTC. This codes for CAIRAQQANYGYTF.

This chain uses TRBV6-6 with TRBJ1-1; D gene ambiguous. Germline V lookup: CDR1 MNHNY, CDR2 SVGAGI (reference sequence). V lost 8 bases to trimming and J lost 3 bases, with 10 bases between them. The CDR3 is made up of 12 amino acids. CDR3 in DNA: TGTGCCAGCCGGCAGCGATACACTGAAGCTTTCTTT. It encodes CASRQRYTEAFF.

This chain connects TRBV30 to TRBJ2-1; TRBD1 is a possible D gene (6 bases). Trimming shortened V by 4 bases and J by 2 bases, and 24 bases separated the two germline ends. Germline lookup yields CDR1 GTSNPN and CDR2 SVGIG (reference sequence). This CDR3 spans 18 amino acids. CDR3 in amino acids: CAWKEGAGAPMTYNEQFF. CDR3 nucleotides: TGTGCCTGGAAAGAAGGGGCAGGGGCCCCCATGACCTACAATGAGCAGTTCTTC.

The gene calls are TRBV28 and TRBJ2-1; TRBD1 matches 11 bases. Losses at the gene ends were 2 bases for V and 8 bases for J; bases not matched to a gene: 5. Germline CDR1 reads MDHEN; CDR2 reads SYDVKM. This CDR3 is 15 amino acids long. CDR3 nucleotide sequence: TGTGCCAGCAGTTTAACCGGGACAGGGGGGTATGAGCAGTTCTTC. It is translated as CASSLTGTGGYEQFF. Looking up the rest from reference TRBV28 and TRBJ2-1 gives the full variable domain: DVKVTQSSRYLVKRTGEKVFLECVQDMDHENMFWYRQDPGLGLRLIYFSYDVKMKEKGDIPEGYSVSREKKERFSLILESASTNQTSMYLCASSLTGTGGYEQFFGPGTRLTVL.

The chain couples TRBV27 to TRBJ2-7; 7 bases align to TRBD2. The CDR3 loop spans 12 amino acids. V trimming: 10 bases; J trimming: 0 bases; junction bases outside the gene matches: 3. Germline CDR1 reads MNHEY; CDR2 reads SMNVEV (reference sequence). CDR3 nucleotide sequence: TGTGCCACCCGGGACTACTCCTACGAGCAGTACTTC. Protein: CATRDYSYEQYF.

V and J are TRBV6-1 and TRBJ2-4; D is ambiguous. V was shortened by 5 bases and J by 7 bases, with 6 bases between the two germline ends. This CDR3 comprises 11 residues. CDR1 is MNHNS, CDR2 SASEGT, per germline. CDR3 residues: CASSLPNIQYF. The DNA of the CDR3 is TGTGCCAGCAGTCTCCCGAACATTCAGTACTTC.

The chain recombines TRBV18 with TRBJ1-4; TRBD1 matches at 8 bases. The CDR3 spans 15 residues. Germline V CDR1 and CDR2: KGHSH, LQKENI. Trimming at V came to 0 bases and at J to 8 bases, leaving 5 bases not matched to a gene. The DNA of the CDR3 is TGTGCCAGCTCACCACCAAGGACAGGGCACGAAAAACTGTTTTTT. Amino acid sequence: CASSPPRTGHEKLFF.